The source of this T cell receptor beta chain is a study of regulatory dendritic cells for organ transplantation. Concerning this clone itself: Its specificity is unknown.

Profiling relied on immunoSEQ multiplex PCR, and the TCRdb table lists in-frame clones only, not all of them. Among about 4,200 clones listed, approximately 60% were seen once. Germline CDR1 is LNHDA and CDR2 is SQIVND (reference sequence). This CDR3 is 16 amino acids long. V lost 4 bases, J lost 4 bases, and 16 bases lay in between. Sorted T cells were CFSE-labeled and cultured more than 4 days with allogeneic regulatory or mature dendritic cells at 1:10. The J gene is TRBJ1-4, the V gene TRBV19, with TRBD1 as a possible D gene (5 bases). This TCR derives from a human donor in good health. The sequenced sample consisted of memory CD8+ T cells from blood cultured with regulatory dendritic cells. The subset is: CD45RO+ memory T cells. The CDR3 DNA sequence: TGTGCCAGTAGTACTCTCGAAGGGGTCTATAATGAAAAACTGTTTTTT. Encoded protein: CASSTLEGVYNEKLFF.